Listed below are T cell receptor beta chains from one sample, sequenced in a study of blood T cell repertoires in COVID-19. Here immunoSEQ multiplex PCR was the method, and the copy in TCRdb shows in-frame clones only, minus some. Of roughly 99,000 clones in the sample, 70% to 90% are singletons; the top ten hold around 2.1%. The sequencing sample was made of peripheral blood. The receptors come from a man between 50 and 59 years old with COVID-19, enrolled during active disease. Each CDR3 is given with its conserved first and last residue.

>15|TRBV10-3
CAISGQASSGNTIYF
>16|TRBV15
CATSRTGLAVTDTQYF
>14|TRBV4-2
CASSSRQAGDEQYF
>14|TRBV30
CAWSATGGWRGYTF